What follows are 32 T cell receptor beta chains derived from one specimen sequenced in a study of T cell responses to AZD1222 COVID-19 vaccine. Assay used: immunoSEQ multiplex PCR; TCRdb lists only in-frame clones, some missing. The sample holds just over 65,000 clones, about 88% seen once. The source material was peripheral blood, sampled on day 0 of AZD1222 vaccination. Every receptor here comes from an adult in good health.

J is TRBJ2-7 and V is TRBV24-1; 7 bases are shared with TRBD2. Trimming removed 8 bases from V and 4 bases from J; junction bases left unmatched: 13. Germline CDR1 KGHDR, CDR2 SFDVKD. The CDR3 consists of 15 residues. Here the CDR3 DNA reads TGTGCCACCATTCTCCCCAGCGGGAAAACTTACGAGCAGTACTTC. Its translation: CATILPSGKTYEQYF.

Only one count was recorded for this clone. The V and J genes are TRBV20-1 and TRBJ1-5, with D perhaps TRBD1 (6 bases). Germline V gene lookup returns CDR1 DFQATT and CDR2 SNEGSKA (reference sequence). V lost 3 bases to trimming and J lost 5 bases, with 17 bases between them. The length of the CDR3 is 15 residues. The chain's CDR3 is CSASVGASLHQPQHF. CDR3 nucleotides: TGCAGTGCTAGTGTGGGGGCGAGTCTACATCAGCCCCAGCATTTT.

This clone was seen only a few times. The V and J genes are TRBV6-1 and TRBJ2-2; weak D call: TRBD1 (5 bases). The CDR3 consists of 14 residues. From germline, CDR1 is MNHNS and CDR2 SASEGT. Trimming left V 0 bases short and J 3 bases short, with 5 bases between. The CDR3 protein is CASSEAGDTGELFF. The CDR3 bases are TGTGCCAGCAGTGAAGCAGGGGACACCGGGGAGCTGTTTTTT.

V usage is TRBV7-9 and J usage is TRBJ2-7; tentatively, D is TRBD1 or TRBD2 (6 bases each). The V gene lost 6 bases and the J gene lost 5 bases, with 20 bases spanning the gap. Germline-derived CDR1 and CDR2 are SEHNR and FQNEAQ (reference sequence). The CDR3 length is 15 residues. The CDR3 is CASSARGAARDEQYF. The CDR3 DNA reads as TGTGCCAGCAGTGCGAGGGGGGCCGCGAGAGACGAGCAGTACTTC.

The table lists this clone with a few counts. The V and J genes are TRBV3-1 (or the pseudogene TRBV3-2) and TRBJ1-1; TRBD1 is a possible D gene (6 bases). Looked up from germline, CDR1 is LGHDT and CDR2 is YNNKEL (reference sequence). With 1 base removed from V and 1 base from J, the gap between germline ends came to 7 bases. This CDR3 is built from 14 residues. Here the CDR3 DNA reads TGTGCCAGCAGCCAAGCGACAGGGAACACTGAAGCTTTCTTT. Amino acids: CASSQATGNTEAFF.

This clone occurred once. The V gene is TRBV29-1, the J gene TRBJ1-2; D remains ambiguous. The CDR3 length is 10 residues. V was shortened by 7 bases and J by 3 bases, with 6 bases between the two germline ends. Germline CDR1 SQVTM, CDR2 ANQGSEA. The CDR3 spells CSAGDYGYTF. CDR3 sequence (DNA): TGCAGCGCCGGGGACTATGGCTACACCTTC.

The chain joins TRBV30 to TRBJ2-7; 9 positions agree with TRBD1. The germline V gene encodes CDR1 GTSNPN and CDR2 SVGIG (reference sequence). Losses at the gene ends were 3 bases for V and 4 bases for J; bases not matched to a gene: 4. This CDR3 comprises 13 residues. CDR3 protein: CAWRRDRVYEQYF. The CDR3 DNA is TGTGCCTGGAGGAGGGACAGGGTATACGAGCAGTACTTC.

This chain uses TRBV15 with TRBJ2-7; 10 bases fit TRBD1. Germline V gene lookup returns CDR1 LNHNV and CDR2 YYDKDF (reference sequence). This CDR3 is built from 16 residues. V shed 0 bases, J shed 5 bases, and the junction held 7 bases outside the gene matches. CDR3 bases: TGTGCCACCAGCAGAGATATCGACAGGGGGCTCGACGAGCAGTACTTC. The encoded protein is CATSRDIDRGLDEQYF.

This rearrangement joins TRBV5-4 to TRBJ2-7; unclear D gene. The V end lost 0 bases, the J end lost 4 bases, and 11 bases lay between the germline ends. The germline gives CDR1 SGHNT, CDR2 YYREEE (reference sequence). This CDR3 has 14 residues. The CDR3 sequence: CASSLAAGDYEQYF. CDR3 nucleotide sequence: TGTGCCAGCAGCTTGGCCGCAGGCGATTACGAGCAGTACTTC.

A single count supports this clone. J is TRBJ1-1 and V is TRBV29-1; TRBD1 might be the D (5 bases). Trimming removed 7 bases at V and 5 bases at J, with 17 bases between. Germline assignment: CDR1 SQVTM and CDR2 ANQGSEA. The CDR3 is made up of 13 amino acids. CDR3 sequence: CSAWAPGATEAFF. For the CDR3, the DNA is TGCAGCGCGTGGGCCCCCGGGGCTACTGAAGCTTTCTTT.

V is TRBV7-9 and J is TRBJ1-2, with TRBD1 matching over 7 bases. This CDR3 region has 14 residues. Germline V gives CDR1 SEHNR, CDR2 FQNEAQ (reference sequence). With V trimmed by 6 bases and J by 3 bases, 7 bases remained unmatched. The CDR3 region is CASRQGQEDYGYTF. The DNA of the CDR3 is TGTGCCAGCAGGCAAGGACAGGAGGACTATGGCTACACCTTC.

This clone showed up just once. This chain uses TRBV28 with TRBJ2-5, with TRBD2 identical over 12 bases. This CDR3 has 17 amino acids. The germline CDR1 and CDR2 sequences are MDHEN and SYDVKM. V shed 7 bases and J 4 bases; nucleotides not matched to a gene: 13. The CDR3 nucleotides read TGTGCCAGCACCCGGCGACTAGCGGGAGCTGGGGGAGAGACCCAGTACTTC. Protein product: CASTRRLAGAGGETQYF.

The V and J genes are TRBV5-5 and TRBJ1-5; D is perhaps TRBD1 (6 bases). V lost 2 bases and J 7 bases, leaving 16 bases between the germline ends. The CDR3 extends over 15 amino acids. The germline CDR1 and CDR2 sequences are SGHKS and YYEKEE (reference sequence). The CDR3 here is CASSFLGGPDQPQHF. The CDR3 bases are TGTGCCAGCAGCTTTCTGGGGGGGCCTGACCAGCCCCAGCATTTT. Supplemented by reference TRBV5-5 and TRBJ1-5, the full variable domain reads DAGVTQSPTHLIKTRGQQVTLRCSPISGHKSVSWYQQVLGQGPQFIFQYYEKEERGRGNFPDRFSARQFPNYSSELNVNALLLGDSALYLCASSFLGGPDQPQHFGDGTRLSIL.

The chain recombines TRBV3-1 (or the pseudogene TRBV3-2) with TRBJ2-3; possibly TRBD2 for D (7 bases). The CDR3 extends over 16 amino acids. Trimming stripped 0 bases from V and 6 bases from J, with 16 bases between. Germline CDR1 reads LGHDT; CDR2 reads YNNKEL (reference sequence). The DNA of the CDR3 is TGTGCCAGCAGCCAAGATTGGTTAGGGGGGGCCGATACGCAGTATTTT. It yields the protein CASSQDWLGGADTQYF.

This chain links TRBV7-9 with TRBJ2-1, with TRBD2 matching 8 bases. This CDR3 has 19 amino acids. Germline V lookup: CDR1 SEHNR, CDR2 FQNEAQ (reference sequence). V trimming: 4 bases; J trimming: 4 bases; junction bases outside the gene matches: 18. The CDR3 DNA reads as TGTGCCAGCAGCTCCCCCTATGTCGGCGGGAGGCCTTCTTACAATGAGCAGTTCTTC. Translated: CASSSPYVGGRPSYNEQFF.

The V and J genes are TRBV6-5 and TRBJ1-5; possibly TRBD1 for D (5 bases). In germline, CDR1 is MNHEY, CDR2 SVGAGI. The V and J ends lost 5 bases and 7 bases respectively, with 18 bases between them. CDR3 length equals 15 residues. The DNA for the CDR3 is TGTGCCAGCAGTCCTCAAGAAAGACAGCCACAGCCCCAGCATTTT. This sequence encodes CASSPQERQPQPQHF.

The rearrangement joins TRBV19 to TRBJ2-5, with 11 bases aligning to TRBD2. CDR3 size: 14 residues. The J segment lost 4 bases and the V segment lost 6 bases, leaving 4 bases of the junction unmatched. CDR1 is LNHDA, CDR2 SQIVND, per germline (reference sequence). The CDR3 nucleotides read TGTGCCAGTAGCACTACTAGCGGGGGAGAGACCCAGTACTTC. Translation gives CASSTTSGGETQYF.

V and J are TRBV2 and TRBJ1-1; 9 bases line up with TRBD1. This CDR3 comprises 13 residues. V was pared by 8 bases and J by 4 bases, with 5 bases of the junction left unmatched. Germline-derived CDR1 and CDR2 are SNHLY and FYNNEI. The CDR3: CASLPDRGTEAFF. CDR3 coding DNA: TGTGCCAGCCTCCCGGACAGGGGCACTGAAGCTTTCTTT.

The chain recombines TRBV27 with TRBJ2-7; D not certain. V lost 10 bases to trimming and J lost 0 bases, with 19 bases between them. CDR1 and CDR2 from the germline V gene are MNHEY and SMNVEV (reference sequence). CDR3 size: 15 residues. The CDR3 sequence is CATKTAGESSYEQYF. The CDR3 DNA reads as TGTGCCACAAAAACGGCCGGTGAGAGCTCCTACGAGCAGTACTTC.

CDR3 sequence reads: CASSLETASRNTIYF. Here the CDR3 DNA reads TGTGCCAGCAGCCTCGAGACAGCGTCCAGAAACACCATATATTTT. The chain combines TRBV7-2 with TRBJ1-3; TRBD1 is a possible D gene (5 bases). The V gene's germline CDR1 is SGHTA and CDR2 FQGNSA. This CDR3 region has 15 residues. The V and J ends lost 5 bases and 5 bases respectively, with 16 bases between them.

There are a few counts of this clone. The genes are TRBV5-1 and TRBJ2-7; 8 nucleotides line up with TRBD1. V was pared by 4 bases and J by 5 bases, with 8 bases of the junction left unmatched. The germline gives CDR1 SGHRS, CDR2 YFSETQ. The CDR3 length is 14 residues. The CDR3 sequence is CASSPDRDYDEQYF. In nucleotides, the CDR3 is TGCGCCAGCAGCCCGGACAGGGATTACGACGAGCAGTACTTC.

The chain recombines TRBV4-1 with TRBJ2-2, with a possible D match to TRBD1 (6 bases). Between the trimmed V and J ends, which lost 2 bases and 3 bases, there was a span of 13 bases. The CDR3 covers 16 residues. The V gene's germline CDR1 is MGHRA and CDR2 YSYEKL. The CDR3 DNA follows: TGCGCCAGCAGCCAACCCCCTTCAGGGGACACCGGGGAGCTGTTTTTT. Translation: CASSQPPSGDTGELFF.

Within the sample, this clone is medium-sized (0.01 to 0.1%). The chain uses TRBV15 and TRBJ2-7, with D uncertain. V gave up 3 bases and J gave up 2 bases, with 11 bases separating them. The CDR3 totals 14 residues. Germline V CDR1 and CDR2: LNHNV, YYDKDF (reference sequence). The CDR3 is CATSSRDGTYEQYF. The CDR3, as DNA: TGTGCCACCAGCAGCCGCGACGGCACCTACGAGCAGTACTTC.

V and J are TRBV6-2 or TRBV6-3 and TRBJ2-3; a possible D gene is TRBD2 (6 bases). The CDR3 extends over 15 amino acids. Looked up from germline, CDR1 is MNHEY and CDR2 is SVGEGT. V dropped 2 bases and J dropped 9 bases, with 18 bases sitting between them. In DNA form, the CDR3 reads TGTGCCAGCAGTTACGGCGCGGGGCCCTCCGGGACGCAGTATTTT. Translated, it gives CASSYGAGPSGTQYF.

This chain connects TRBV18 to TRBJ2-7, with 9 bases matching TRBD1. The CDR3 runs to 14 residues. The germline V gene encodes CDR1 KGHSH and CDR2 LQKENI. J lost 5 bases, V lost 2 bases, and 4 bases had no gene match. The CDR3 protein is CASSPGTGTNEQYF. As DNA, the CDR3 is TGTGCCAGCTCACCAGGGACAGGGACTAACGAGCAGTACTTC.

The rearrangement uses TRBV5-4 and TRBJ2-7; TRBD1 matches 8 bases. CDR3 length equals 16 residues. Looked up from germline, CDR1 is SGHNT and CDR2 is YYREEE (reference sequence). After removal of 2 bases from V and 2 bases from J, the junction contained 9 bases not matched to a gene. This CDR3 is CASSLRATGVAYEQYF. For the CDR3, the DNA is TGTGCCAGCAGCTTACGCGCGACAGGGGTTGCCTACGAGCAGTACTTC. Filled out from reference TRBV5-4 and TRBJ2-7, the complete variable domain reads ETGVTQSPTHLIKTRGQQVTLRCSSQSGHNTVSWYQQALGQGPQFIFQYYREEENGRGNFPPRFSGLQFPNYSSELNVNALELDDSALYLCASSLRATGVAYEQYFGPGTRLTVT.

The chain joins TRBV18 to TRBJ1-1; D gene uncertain. The CDR3 runs 16 residues. V was trimmed by 2 bases and J by 0 bases, leaving 13 bases between them. Germline CDR1 KGHSH, CDR2 LQKENI. This chain's CDR3 is CASSPEQPRMNTEAFF. The CDR3 bases are TGTGCCAGCTCACCAGAGCAGCCCCGCATGAACACTGAAGCTTTCTTT.

The chain carries TRBV5-6 and TRBJ1-5; no clear D gene. This CDR3 is built from 14 residues. Between the trimmed V and J ends, which lost 3 bases and 5 bases, there was a span of 12 bases. Per germline, CDR1 SGHDT and CDR2 YYEEEE. DNA for the CDR3: TGTGCCAGCAGCTCAGTATACGGCGATCAGCCCCAGCATTTT. As protein: CASSSVYGDQPQHF.

The rearrangement links TRBV11-2 to TRBJ1-3, with D perhaps TRBD1 (6 bases). Germline V lookup: CDR1 SGHAT, CDR2 FQNNGV. The CDR3 totals 15 residues. Trimming left V 4 bases short and J 0 bases short, with 10 bases between. Written as DNA, the CDR3 is TGTGCCAGCAGCTCGCGACAGGACTCTGGAAACACCATATATTTT. Translation: CASSSRQDSGNTIYF.

This clone was recorded once. The chain employs TRBV6-2 or TRBV6-3 and TRBJ1-3; D is uncertain. This CDR3 comprises 14 residues. V was clipped by 0 bases and J by 2 bases, with 5 bases between them. The germline CDR1 and CDR2 sequences are MNHEY and SVGEGT. Here the CDR3 DNA reads TGTGCCAGCAGTTACTCGTCAACTGGAAACACCATATATTTT. Protein product: CASSYSSTGNTIYF.

This clone was picked up a small number of times. V and J are TRBV2 and TRBJ2-6, with unresolved D. V was clipped by 4 bases and J by 0 bases, with 10 bases between them. This CDR3 region has 16 residues. CDR1 SNHLY and CDR2 FYNNEI come from the germline V gene. The CDR3 loop is CASSGGVSSGANVLTF. The CDR3 region has the DNA TGTGCCAGCAGTGGAGGCGTCAGCTCTGGGGCCAACGTCCTGACTTTC.

The rearrangement uses TRBV9 and TRBJ2-2, with D unclear. Germline CDR1 is SGDLS and CDR2 is YYNGEE. The V end lost 1 base, the J end lost 2 bases, and 0 bases lay between the germline ends. The length of the CDR3 is 12 residues. CDR3 nucleotide sequence: TGTGCCAGCAGCGTAAACACCGGGGAGCTGTTTTTT. It is translated as CASSVNTGELFF.